This TCR beta chain was documented in a study of blood T cell repertoires in COVID-19 (dated by TCRdb to 2020 to 2022). Some background on the complete study: Collaborator samples came from the United States, Italy and Spain and covered acute and convalescent phases of COVID-19. The repertoires were released in a freely available public database meant as a resource for research on the immune response to SARS-CoV-2. The sample metadata nearly always contained a de-identified subject ID, COVID-19 status, age in years and sex. The material from the prospective study consisted of cDNA or gDNA derived from T cells, B-cell-depleted T cells, or PBMCs. The samples were drawn from two sources: the first 160 participants of the ongoing ImmuneRACE study, and 1,200 or so subjects contributed by 6 global collaborators. Where available, HLA class I and class II types were taken from metadata supplied by the sample provider and were not determined by assay-based typing. The dataset comprised deeply sampled blood TCRbeta repertoires from subjects exposed to, actively infected with, or recovered from COVID-19. Points the paper makes about the study in general: The amount of clinical and demographic metadata varied by source and participant and was provided uncurated.

The immunoSEQ Assay, a bias-controlled multiplex PCR, was used to amplify TCRbeta CDR3 regions from genomic DNA. In the paper's pipeline: Nucleated cell counts per sample were estimated from amplification of reference gene primers within the assay. To quantify the absolute abundance of each unique TCRbeta CDR3 rearrangement, sequence reads were collapsed and filtered. Productive Simpson clonality was computed per sample as the square root of Simpson's diversity index over productive rearrangements. In TCRdb, the immuneACCESS table is reduced to in-frame sequences with V and J assigned. These tables do not hold every clone; where another copy was compared, an unresolved V gene accounts for under half, and the others remain unexplained. V and J calls and clone size are those listed in that table; D and trimming were worked out from the DNA. This sample is represented by under 100,000 clones; about 81% of them were singletons. Roughly an eighth of the sample comes from the top ten.

Whole blood was collected in K2EDTA tubes by collaborating institutions according to the institutions' own protocols. For TCRbeta analysis, collaborators shipped samples as frozen whole blood, isolated PBMCs, or DNA extracted from either of those sample types. CDR1 and CDR2 (MNHEY, SVGAGI) derive from the germline V gene. Trimming removed 4 bases from V and 8 bases from J, leaving 18 bases between the germline ends. The CDR3 runs 15 amino acids, cysteine and phenylalanine included. Only the CDR3 DNA is retained, 45 bases long and in frame from the first base. A word on this clone: Its antigen specificity is not known. Base qualities were left out, and no much larger clone turns up one base away.

The chain is made from TRBV6-5 and TRBJ2-1; perhaps TRBD2 is the D gene, with 5 bases matching. Sequencing was done on a sample of peripheral blood. The TCR was taken from a human donor in a cohort sampled during active COVID-19. The DNA sequence follows: TGTGCCAGCAGTTCCGCACGGACTGGACGTGATGAGCAGTTCTTC. It encodes CASSSARTGRDEQFF.